A single T cell receptor (beta chain) is shown here with its context. As yet, its antigen is unknown. This entry comes from a study of T cells in Graves' hyperthyroidism and ophthalmopathy. At the level of the study: Once the initial diagnosis was made, peripheral blood was obtained before any treatment.

Uncontrolled infection, other autoimmune disease, pregnancy or lactation barred patients from enrollment. V shed 3 bases, J shed 2 bases, and the junction held 4 bases outside the gene matches. The CDR3 has 14 amino acids. Germline V lookup: CDR1 SGHTA, CDR2 FQGNSA. Amplification of TCR beta CDR3 regions was performed using RNA transcripts as template. The HTBI primer set served for first-round RT-PCR of the TCR CDR3. TCRdb independently ran MiXCR on the multiplex PCR reads; one entry per CDR3 protein. The sample contains around 260,000 distinct CDR3 sequences, less than 30% of which appear only once. Study-wide results and limits: Appearing also in blood were most of the thyroid clonotypes expanded above 0.001. The authors' 13 V-J model separated ophthalmopathy from stable hyperthyroidism.

The sequence was obtained from a man aged 40-50 years with Graves' hyperthyroidism that later progressed to Graves' ophthalmopathy. The sequencing sample was made of blood. The genes are TRBV7-2 and TRBJ2-7; 7 nucleotides agree with TRBD2. The CDR3: CASSFGGSAYEQYF. The CDR3, as DNA: TGTGCCAGCAGCTTTGGCGGGAGTGCCTACGAGCAGTACTTC.